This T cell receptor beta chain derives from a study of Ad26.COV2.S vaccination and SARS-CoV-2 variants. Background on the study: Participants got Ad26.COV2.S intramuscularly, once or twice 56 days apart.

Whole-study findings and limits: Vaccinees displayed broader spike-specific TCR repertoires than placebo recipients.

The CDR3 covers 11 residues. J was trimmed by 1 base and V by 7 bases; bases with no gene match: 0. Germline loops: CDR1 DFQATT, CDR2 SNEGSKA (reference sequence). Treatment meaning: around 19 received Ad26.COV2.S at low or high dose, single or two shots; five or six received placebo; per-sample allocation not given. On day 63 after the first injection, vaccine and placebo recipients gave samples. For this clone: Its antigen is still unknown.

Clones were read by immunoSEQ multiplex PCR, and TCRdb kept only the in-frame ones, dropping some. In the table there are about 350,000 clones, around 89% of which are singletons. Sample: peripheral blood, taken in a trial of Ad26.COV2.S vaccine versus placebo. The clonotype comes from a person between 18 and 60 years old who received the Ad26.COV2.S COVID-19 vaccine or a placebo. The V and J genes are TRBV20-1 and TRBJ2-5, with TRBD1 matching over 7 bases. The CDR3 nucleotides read TGCAGTGGACAGGGCCAAGAGACCCAGTACTTC. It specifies CSGQGQETQYF.